The 18 T cell receptor beta chains below come from one sample, sequenced in a study of blood T cell repertoires in COVID-19 (TCRdb year 2020). To prepare the library, the immunoSEQ multiplex PCR assay was applied. This is the immuneACCESS table as TCRdb keeps it, with only in-frame sequences that have V and J called. A part of the clones is gone; compared with another copy, unresolved V genes explain less than half, and the rest is unexplained. The sample table holds about 400,000 clones, of which roughly nine tenths were seen once. The ten largest clonotypes hold 1.5% to 2% of the sample. The sequenced sample consisted of PBMCs or T cells enriched from blood (not recorded which). These receptors were collected from a woman under 40 who had recovered from COVID-19.

The chain employs TRBV10-2 and TRBJ2-5, with 7 bases identical to TRBD1. The last part of the DNA fits TRBJ2-7 better; the J call may be wrong. The CDR3 is 14 amino acids. The germline gives CDR1 WSHSY, CDR2 SAAADI. In nucleotides, the CDR3 is TGCGCCAGCAGTGCGGACAGGAGATCCTACGAGCAGTACTTC. It yields the protein CASSADRRSYEQYF.

This clone has only a few counts. The rearrangement uses TRBV6-2 or TRBV6-3 and TRBJ1-4; TRBD1 matches at 7 bases. The CDR3 is made up of 13 amino acids. The germline CDR1 and CDR2 sequences are MNHEY and SVGEGT. Trimming removed 6 bases from V and 8 bases from J; junction bases left unmatched: 6. Here the CDR3 DNA reads TGTGCCAGCAGCCCGGACAGGTGGGAAAAACTGTTTTTT. Translation gives CASSPDRWEKLFF.

The V gene is TRBV15, the J gene TRBJ2-7; 10 nucleotides line up with TRBD1. V lost 6 bases to trimming and J lost 3 bases; unmatched junction nucleotides: 5. This CDR3 spans 14 amino acids. CDR1 and CDR2 (germline): LNHNV, YYDKDF (reference sequence). The DNA for the CDR3 is TGTGCCACCAGGGGGGACAGGGGAAACTACGAGCAGTACTTC. Translation: CATRGDRGNYEQYF.

The V gene is TRBV18, the J gene TRBJ1-2; TRBD1 is a possible D gene (6 bases). Trimming stripped 6 bases from V and 3 bases from J, with 17 bases between. Germline lookup yields CDR1 KGHSH and CDR2 LQKENI. This CDR3 is built from 15 residues. CDR3 bases: TGTGCCAGCTCCCTATCACAACAGGGTGACTATGGCTACACCTTC. It encodes CASSLSQQGDYGYTF.

J is TRBJ2-1 and V is TRBV7-3, with TRBD2 matching over 10 bases. Germline V gene lookup returns CDR1 SGHTA and CDR2 FQGTGA. J was trimmed by 6 bases and V by 5 bases; bases with no gene match: 4. This CDR3 region has 14 residues. As DNA, the CDR3 is TGTGCCAGCAGCGTAGCGGGGGGCCTCAATGAGCAGTTCTTC. This translates into CASSVAGGLNEQFF.

This clone was recorded a few times. The chain is built from TRBV30 and TRBJ2-5; 10 positions match TRBD2. The V gene end was trimmed by 1 base and the J gene end by 4 bases; junction bases not matched to a gene: 6. The CDR3 is 15 amino acids. The germline V gene has CDR1 GTSNPN and CDR2 SVGIG (reference sequence). CDR3 nucleotides: TGTGCCTGGAGTGCCCATAGCGGGAGGAGAGAGACCCAGTACTTC. It codes for CAWSAHSGRRETQYF. The full variable domain, completed using reference TRBV30 and TRBJ2-5, is SQTIHQWPATLVQPVGSPLSLECTVEGTSNPNLYWYRQAAGRGLQLLFYSVGIGQISSEVPQNLSASRPQDRQFILSSKKLLLSDSGFYLCAWSAHSGRRETQYFGPGTRLLVL.

This clone was seen once. This chain uses TRBV5-1 with TRBJ1-2; TRBD1 matches at 8 bases. CDR3 length: 14 residues. Trimming cost V 3 bases and J 4 bases; bases outside gene matches: 5. CDR1 is SGHRS, CDR2 YFSETQ, per germline. CDR3 in amino acids: CASSSGQAGYGYTF. Written as DNA, the CDR3 is TGCGCCAGCAGCTCGGGACAGGCCGGCTATGGCTACACCTTC.

The V gene is TRBV18, the J gene TRBJ1-2; unclear D gene. The CDR3 covers 14 residues. Germline CDR1 is KGHSH and CDR2 is LQKENI. V gave up 6 bases and J gave up 2 bases, with 13 bases separating them. CDR3 nucleotide sequence: TGTGCCAGCTCGGAGGGCGCGGTGAACTATGGCTACACCTTC. This encodes CASSEGAVNYGYTF.

V gene TRBV11-3 combines with J gene TRBJ2-7, with TRBD1 matching over 7 bases. CDR1 is SGHNT, CDR2 YENEEA, per germline. This CDR3 is built from 15 residues. V shed 4 bases and J 1 base; nucleotides not matched to a gene: 7. The CDR3 coding sequence is TGTGCCAGCAGCTCACGGACAGGCTTGTCCTACGAGCAGTACTTC. Translated, it gives CASSSRTGLSYEQYF.

V usage is TRBV6-5 and J usage is TRBJ1-1; D not resolved. This CDR3 has 13 residues. The V gene's germline CDR1 is MNHEY and CDR2 SVGAGI. Trimming shortened V by 5 bases and J by 0 bases, and 7 bases separated the two germline ends. The CDR3 DNA is TGTGCCAGCAGTACTAAAGTGAACACTGAAGCTTTCTTT. This encodes CASSTKVNTEAFF.

The chain is built from TRBV6-5 and TRBJ2-7; 8 positions agree with TRBD1. V lost 5 bases to trimming and J lost 6 bases; unmatched junction nucleotides: 6. This CDR3 is 13 amino acids long. Germline CDR1 is MNHEY and CDR2 is SVGAGI. For the CDR3, the DNA is TGTGCCAGCAGTCCTCCGGACAGGGCCGAGCAGTACTTC. Translating it yields CASSPPDRAEQYF.

The V and J genes are TRBV5-4 and TRBJ1-1; weak D call: TRBD1 (6 bases). The V and J ends lost 0 bases and 6 bases respectively, with 18 bases between them. The V gene's germline CDR1 is SGHNT and CDR2 YYREEE (reference sequence). The CDR3 is 16 residues long. This CDR3 reads CASSLGAGGIKAEAFF. CDR3 DNA sequence: TGTGCCAGCAGCTTGGGGGCGGGGGGCATTAAGGCTGAAGCTTTCTTT.

This clone appeared a few times. This sequence joins TRBV28 and TRBJ2-7; D might be TRBD1 (5 bases). Germline CDR1 is MDHEN and CDR2 is SYDVKM. CDR3 length: 14 amino acids. Trimming took 6 bases from V and 2 from J, leaving 14 bases between them. CDR3 region: CASRRTRNTYEQYF. CDR3 DNA: TGTGCCAGCAGGAGGACAAGGAACACCTACGAGCAGTACTTC. Based on the CDR3 plus reference TRBV28 and TRBJ2-7, the full variable domain is DVKVTQSSRYLVKRTGEKVFLECVQDMDHENMFWYRQDPGLGLRLIYFSYDVKMKEKGDIPEGYSVSREKKERFSLILESASTNQTSMYLCASRRTRNTYEQYFGPGTRLTVT.

The rearrangement links TRBV5-5 to TRBJ1-2, with D hard to call. Per germline, CDR1 SGHKS and CDR2 YYEKEE (reference sequence). CDR3 length equals 17 residues. Deletions cut 2 bases from V and 1 base from J, with 18 bases between. For the CDR3, the DNA is TGTGCCAGCAGCTTTAACCGACAAGGAGCGGGTAACTATGGCTACACCTTC. This codes for CASSFNRQGAGNYGYTF.

A note on this clone: A clone one base away is much larger, so this may be a read error. The chain combines TRBV7-9 with TRBJ1-1, with D hard to call. Germline V gene sequence: CDR1 SEHNR, CDR2 FQNEAQ (reference sequence). The CDR3 totals 12 residues. V was trimmed by 3 bases and J by 1 base, leaving 3 bases between them. In DNA form, the CDR3 reads TGTGCCAGCAGCTTCGGGAACACTGAAGCTTTCTTT. It encodes CASSFGNTEAFF.

About this clone: Other DNA sequences in the same sample also yield this CDR3. V and J are TRBV7-2 and TRBJ2-5; D gene ambiguous. The CDR3 consists of 13 residues. Looked up from germline, CDR1 is SGHTA and CDR2 is FQGNSA. Trimming pared 0 bases from V and 2 bases from J, leaving 4 bases between. CDR3 coding DNA: TGTGCCAGCAGCTTAGCGCGGCAAGAGACCCAGTACTTC. Amino acid sequence: CASSLARQETQYF.

In its sample, this clone was seen a few times. One junction end does not reproduce the germline sequence, and a read error may be involved. The rearrangement uses TRBV12-5 and TRBJ2-1; 12 bases map to TRBD1. Per germline, CDR1 LGHNT and CDR2 FRNRAP. The CDR3 covers 13 residues. DNA for the CDR3: TGTGCTAGTGCCAGGGACAGGGGGCTTGAGGAGTTCTTC. Translated: CASARDRGLEEFF.

CDR3 in DNA: TGTGCCAGCAGTGTCAGCACTGAAGCTTTCTTT. It is translated as CASSVSTEAFF. This chain connects TRBV28 to TRBJ1-1; no definite D call. The CDR3 contains 11 residues. The V gene lost 5 bases and the J gene lost 4 bases, with 5 bases spanning the gap. Germline assignment: CDR1 MDHEN and CDR2 SYDVKM.